The 17 T cell receptor beta chains in this list originate from one sample, sequenced in a study of blood T cell repertoires in COVID-19. Using immunoSEQ multiplex PCR, the repertoire was profiled, and TCRdb retains in-frame clones only, with some absent. The repertoire includes about 200,000 clones, 70% to 85% of them detected once, and about 12% sits in the top ten. The specimen was peripheral blood. The receptors here all came from a human donor in a cohort sampled during active COVID-19.

This chain links TRBV28 with TRBJ1-2, with no clear D. The CDR3 consists of 12 residues. Germline assignment: CDR1 MDHEN and CDR2 SYDVKM. V gave up 6 bases and J gave up 4 bases, with 9 bases separating them. CDR3 sequence (DNA): TGTGCCAGCAGCTCTGGGCCCTATGGCTACACCTTC. It is translated as CASSSGPYGYTF.

J is TRBJ2-2 and V is TRBV28; perhaps TRBD2 as D (5 bases). The germline CDR1 and CDR2 sequences are MDHEN and SYDVKM. Deletions cut 5 bases from V and 5 bases from J, with 12 bases between. The length of the CDR3 is 14 residues. The DNA for the CDR3 is TGTGCCAGCAGTATACTACCGGGGACCGGGGAGCTGTTTTTT. Protein product: CASSILPGTGELFF.

The V gene is TRBV20-1, the J gene TRBJ2-3; D is ambiguous. Trimming removed 5 bases at V and 5 bases at J, with 8 bases between. Germline CDR1 and CDR2: DFQATT and SNEGSKA (reference sequence). The CDR3 is 11 residues long. The DNA for the CDR3 is TGCAGTGCTCTTAGTGTAGATACGCAGTATTTT. The encoded protein is CSALSVDTQYF.

The chain is built from TRBV7-8 and TRBJ2-7, with TRBD2 matching over 13 bases. The CDR3 has 16 residues. Per germline, CDR1 SGHVS and CDR2 FQNEAQ. With V trimmed by 3 bases and J by 4 bases, 6 bases remained unmatched. The CDR3 protein is CASSFRLAGGSYEQYF. CDR3 bases: TGTGCCAGCAGCTTCCGACTAGCGGGAGGTTCATACGAGCAGTACTTC.

J is TRBJ2-7 and V is TRBV27; 7 bases match TRBD2. The CDR3 is 17 residues long. CDR1 and CDR2 from the germline V gene are MNHEY and SMNVEV (reference sequence). J lost 7 bases, V lost 5 bases, and 20 bases had no gene match. For the CDR3, the DNA is TGTGCCAGCAGTCCCACGTGGAAGCGGGAAGCCCCAGGAGAGCAGTACTTC. Translating gives CASSPTWKREAPGEQYF.

The J gene is TRBJ2-1, the V gene TRBV18, with 10 bases aligning to TRBD2. The J segment lost 8 bases and the V segment lost 2 bases, leaving 6 bases of the junction unmatched. Germline values: CDR1 KGHSH, CDR2 LQKENI. CDR3 length: 15 residues. The CDR3 DNA reads TGTGCCAGCTCACCAACTAGCGGGATGCTGGATGAGCAGTTCTTC. It yields the protein CASSPTSGMLDEQFF.

The chain links TRBV28 to TRBJ2-7; the match to TRBD1 covers 10 bases. Germline loops: CDR1 MDHEN, CDR2 SYDVKM. With V trimmed by 3 bases and J by 6 bases, 8 bases remained unmatched. The length of the CDR3 is 15 residues. CDR3: CASSFRGQGGGEQYF. In DNA form, the CDR3 reads TGTGCCAGCAGTTTCCGAGGACAGGGGGGGGGCGAGCAGTACTTC.

Comment on this clone: The sample contains more than one DNA sequence encoding this CDR3. The gene calls are TRBV28 and TRBJ1-3; D gene unclear. Germline-derived CDR1 and CDR2 are MDHEN and SYDVKM. CDR3 length: 15 residues. Trimming took 1 base from V and 0 from J, leaving 7 bases between them. The CDR3 sequence is CASSLYGSSGNTIYF. The DNA of the CDR3 is TGTGCCAGCAGTTTATACGGTTCCTCTGGAAACACCATATATTTT.

V gene TRBV27 combines with J gene TRBJ1-1; D unclear. V lost 2 bases and J lost 1, with 5 bases in between. The V gene's germline CDR1 is MNHEY and CDR2 SMNVEV (reference sequence). The CDR3 is 13 residues long. CDR3 residues: CASSLQKNTEAFF. The CDR3 coding sequence is TGTGCCAGCAGTTTACAAAAGAACACTGAAGCTTTCTTT.

This clone was seen a handful of times. The gene calls are TRBV19 and TRBJ2-5; possible D gene TRBD1, 6 bases. The V end was cut by 3 bases, the J end by 2 bases, with 10 bases between. Germline CDR1 reads LNHDA; CDR2 reads SQIVND (reference sequence). The CDR3 spans 14 residues. This CDR3 is CASSISRGQETQYF. For the CDR3, the DNA is TGTGCCAGTAGTATCTCCAGGGGACAAGAGACCCAGTACTTC.

The sample holds a few counts of this clone. The V call is TRBV11-3, the J call TRBJ2-2, with D unresolved. V shed 4 bases and J shed 1 base, with 7 bases lying between them. The CDR3 runs 14 residues. Germline loops: CDR1 SGHNT, CDR2 YENEEA. The CDR3 sequence: CASSSSRNTGELFF. The CDR3, as DNA: TGTGCCAGCAGCTCCTCTAGGAACACCGGGGAGCTGTTTTTT. Combining the CDR3 with reference TRBV11-3 and TRBJ2-2 gives the whole variable domain EAGVVQSPRYKIIEKKQPVAFWCNPISGHNTLYWYLQNLGQGPELLIRYENEEAVDDSQLPKDRFSAERLKGVDSTLKIQPAELGDSAVYLCASSSSRNTGELFFGEGSRLTVL.

The count of this clone is one. CDR3 sequence: CASSLGGIGEAFF. In nucleotides, the CDR3 is TGTGCCAGCAGTTTGGGGGGTATCGGTGAAGCTTTCTTT. This chain uses TRBV27 with TRBJ1-1; maybe TRBD1 (5 bases). Trimming shortened V by 3 bases and J by 7 bases, and 12 bases separated the two germline ends. The length of the CDR3 is 13 residues. CDR1 is MNHEY, CDR2 SMNVEV, per germline (reference sequence).

Concerning this clone: The CDR3 does not end in the conserved phenylalanine or tryptophan, so this is likely a read error. The DNA is omitted, as the CDR3 cannot be located on it reliably, and the CDR3 follows TCRdb's listing. V gene TRBV20-1 combines with J gene TRBJ1-2; the table's D call TRBD1 went unverified against the DNA. The CDR3 contains 9 residues when both ends are counted. Germline V gene data show CDR1 as DFQATT and CDR2 as SNEGSKA (reference sequence). CDR3 in amino acids: CSARDLGEK.

This clone was picked up one time. V and J are TRBV30 and TRBJ2-7; possible D gene TRBD1, 6 bases. The CDR3 is made up of 13 amino acids. Germline loops: CDR1 GTSNPN, CDR2 SVGIG (reference sequence). Trimming shortened V by 8 bases and J by 0 bases, and 14 bases separated the two germline ends. The CDR3 here is CAGQLTNSYEQYF. CDR3 in DNA: TGTGCCGGACAGCTAACTAACTCCTACGAGCAGTACTTC.

The rearrangement links TRBV2 to TRBJ1-6; 9 bases map to TRBD1. Looked up from germline, CDR1 is SNHLY and CDR2 is FYNNEI. J was trimmed by 8 bases and V by 0 bases; bases with no gene match: 5. The length of the CDR3 is 16 residues. CDR3: CASSEAGGTGYSPLHF. In nucleotides, the CDR3 is TGTGCCAGCAGTGAAGCGGGCGGGACAGGGTATTCACCCCTCCACTTT.

This chain uses TRBV6-5 with TRBJ1-4; TRBD1 is a possible D gene (6 bases). There are 15 residues in the CDR3. V lost 7 bases, J lost 6 bases, and 18 bases lay in between. Germline assignment: CDR1 MNHEY and CDR2 SVGAGI. In DNA, the CDR3 is TGTGCCAGCACCAACCAAAGACAGGTAGATGAAAAACTGTTTTTT. The encoded protein is CASTNQRQVDEKLFF.

The chain has TRBV5-4 and TRBJ1-2; a possible D gene is TRBD1 (6 bases). The CDR3 runs 15 residues. Germline CDR1 is SGHNT and CDR2 is YYREEE (reference sequence). V shed 4 bases and J shed 7 bases, with 20 bases lying between them. CDR3 in DNA: TGTGCCAGCAGCGCCTTAACAGGGAGGGCGAGTGGCTACACCTTC. Its protein product is CASSALTGRASGYTF.